One and the same sample provided the 6 T cell receptor beta chains below, sequenced in a study of cytomegalovirus exposure and HLA in healthy donors. The PCR contained 60 Vbeta and 13 Jbeta primers. TCRdb keeps only in-frame clones here, not all; method: immunoSEQ multiplex PCR. The sample comprises around 100,000 clones, more than 80% of which are singletons, and about 3.9% rests with the top ten. Sample: PBMCs. The receptors shown here come from a man younger than 45 in good health and CMV-seronegative.

The chain recombines TRBV4-1 with TRBJ2-2; D ambiguous. This CDR3 is 14 amino acids long. Germline loops: CDR1 MGHRA, CDR2 YSYEKL. Trimming removed 3 bases from V and 0 bases from J, with 5 bases in between. CDR3 region: CASSQGPNTGELFF. In DNA form, the CDR3 reads TGCGCCAGCAGCCAGGGCCCGAACACCGGGGAGCTGTTTTTT.

The chain couples TRBV4-1 to TRBJ2-4, with 7 bases matching TRBD2. With V trimmed by 4 bases and J by 0 bases, 3 bases remained unmatched. Germline CDR1 reads MGHRA; CDR2 reads YSYEKL. The CDR3 consists of 15 residues. In DNA form, the CDR3 reads TGCGCCAGCAGCCTACTAGCGTTAGCCAAAAACATTCAGTACTTC. As protein: CASSLLALAKNIQYF.

The J gene is TRBJ2-7, the V gene TRBV7-9, with 8 bases that match TRBD2. CDR3 length: 15 residues. The J segment lost 2 bases and the V segment lost 6 bases, leaving 9 bases of the junction unmatched. Germline CDR1 and CDR2: SEHNR and FQNEAQ (reference sequence). CDR3 coding DNA: TGTGCCAGCAGTTCTGGAGCGGGAGTAGCCTACGAGCAGTACTTC. This codes for CASSSGAGVAYEQYF.

The chain employs TRBV18 and TRBJ2-7, with TRBD2 matching over 12 bases. Trimming at V came to 1 base and at J to 2 bases, leaving 0 bases not matched to a gene. The CDR3 is 15 amino acids. Germline V lookup: CDR1 KGHSH, CDR2 LQKENI. Here the CDR3 DNA reads TGTGCCAGCTCACCACGACTAGCGGGAGCCTACGAGCAGTACTTC. This translates into CASSPRLAGAYEQYF.

The chain couples TRBV30 to TRBJ2-7, with 9 bases that match TRBD1. CDR3 length: 14 amino acids. V lost 3 bases to trimming and J lost 3 bases; unmatched junction nucleotides: 6. Germline V CDR1 and CDR2: GTSNPN, SVGIG (reference sequence). The CDR3 sequence: CAWRRQGEIYEQYF. CDR3 in DNA: TGTGCCTGGAGGAGACAGGGGGAAATCTACGAGCAGTACTTC.

The chain links TRBV13 to TRBJ2-7; TRBD1 might be the D (6 bases). The CDR3 runs to 14 residues. V was trimmed by 4 bases and J by 2 bases, leaving 12 bases between them. Germline V CDR1 and CDR2: PRHDT, FYEKMQ (reference sequence). The CDR3 region is CASSSRDIAYEQYF. The CDR3 DNA reads as TGTGCCAGCAGCTCCCGGGACATAGCCTACGAGCAGTACTTC.